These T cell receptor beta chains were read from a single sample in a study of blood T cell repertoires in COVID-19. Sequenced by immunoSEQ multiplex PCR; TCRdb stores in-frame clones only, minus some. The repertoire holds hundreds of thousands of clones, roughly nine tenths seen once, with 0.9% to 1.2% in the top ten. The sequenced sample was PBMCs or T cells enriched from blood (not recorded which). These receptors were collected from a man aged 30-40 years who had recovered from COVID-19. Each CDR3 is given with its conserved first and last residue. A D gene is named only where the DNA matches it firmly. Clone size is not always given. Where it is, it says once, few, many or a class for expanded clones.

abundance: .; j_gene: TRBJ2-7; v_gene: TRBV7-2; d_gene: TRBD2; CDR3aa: CASSVLGEGSYEQYF; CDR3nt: TGTGCCAGCAGCGTACTTGGGGAGGGTTCCTACGAGCAGTACTTC
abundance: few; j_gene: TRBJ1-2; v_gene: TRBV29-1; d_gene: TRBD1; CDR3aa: CSVQGGTGEPATF; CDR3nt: TGCAGCGTTCAGGGGGGGACAGGTGAGCCGGCCACCTTC
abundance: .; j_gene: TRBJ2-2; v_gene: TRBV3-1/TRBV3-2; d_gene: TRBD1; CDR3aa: CASSQVSGTGGTGELFF; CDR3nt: TGTGCCAGCAGCCAAGTGTCTGGGACAGGTGGGACCGGGGAGCTGTTTTTT
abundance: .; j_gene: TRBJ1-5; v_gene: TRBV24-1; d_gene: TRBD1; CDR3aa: CATSDGQGRWAQPQHF; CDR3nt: TGTGCCACCAGTGATGGACAGGGACGGTGGGCTCAGCCCCAGCATTTT
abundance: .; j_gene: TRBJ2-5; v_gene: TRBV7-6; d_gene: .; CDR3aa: CASSSTHNYQETQYF; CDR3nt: TGTGCCAGCAGCTCGACACACAATTACCAAGAGACCCAGTACTTC
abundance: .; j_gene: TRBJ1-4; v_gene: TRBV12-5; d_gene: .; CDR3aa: CASGLVLERAGEKLFF; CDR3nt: TGTGCTAGTGGTTTGGTACTCGAGAGGGCGGGTGAAAAACTGTTTTTT
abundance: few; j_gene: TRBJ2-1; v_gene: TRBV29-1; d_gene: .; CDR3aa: CSGGLANYNEQFF; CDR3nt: TGCAGCGGGGGCCTAGCCAATTACAATGAGCAGTTCTTC
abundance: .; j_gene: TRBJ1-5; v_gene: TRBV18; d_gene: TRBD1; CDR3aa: CASSPTGGLQPQHF; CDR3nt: TGTGCCAGCTCACCAACAGGGGGCCTTCAGCCCCAGCATTTT
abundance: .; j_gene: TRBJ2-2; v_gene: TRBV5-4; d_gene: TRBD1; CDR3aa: CASSPGTGPGELFF; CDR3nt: TGTGCCAGCAGCCCCGGGACAGGGCCCGGGGAGCTGTTTTTT
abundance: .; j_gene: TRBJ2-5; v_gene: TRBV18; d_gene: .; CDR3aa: CASSPGRGETQYF; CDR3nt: TGTGCCAGCTCACCCGGGCGGGGAGAGACCCAGTACTTC
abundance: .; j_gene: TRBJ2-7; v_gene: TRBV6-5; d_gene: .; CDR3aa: CASSLTRGNYEQYF; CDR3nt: TGTGCCAGCAGTTTGACCCGAGGGAACTACGAGCAGTACTTC
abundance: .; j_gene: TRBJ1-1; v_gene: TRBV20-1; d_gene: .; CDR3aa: CRPGNTEAFF; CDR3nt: TGCAGGCCAGGAAACACTGAAGCTTTCTTT
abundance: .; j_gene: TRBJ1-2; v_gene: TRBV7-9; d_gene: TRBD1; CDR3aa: CASSLGTGRSYGYTF; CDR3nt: TGTGCCAGCAGCCTAGGGACAGGGAGGAGCTATGGCTACACCTTC
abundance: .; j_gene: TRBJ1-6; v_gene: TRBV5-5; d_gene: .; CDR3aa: CASSPQGAMGSPLHF; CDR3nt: TGTGCCAGCAGCCCTCAGGGCGCAATGGGTTCACCCCTCCACTTT
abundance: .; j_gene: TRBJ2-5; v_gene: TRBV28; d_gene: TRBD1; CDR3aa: CASSPGGRQETQYF; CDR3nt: TGTGCCAGCAGCCCAGGGGGTAGACAAGAGACCCAGTACTTC
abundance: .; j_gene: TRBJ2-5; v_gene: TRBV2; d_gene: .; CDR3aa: CASSYGWETQYF; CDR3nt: TGTGCCAGCAGTTACGGTTGGGAGACCCAGTACTTC
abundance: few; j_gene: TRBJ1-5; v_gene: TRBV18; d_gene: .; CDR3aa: CASSRAGNSNQPQHF; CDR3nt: TGTGCCAGCTCCAGAGCAGGGAATAGCAATCAGCCCCAGCATTTT
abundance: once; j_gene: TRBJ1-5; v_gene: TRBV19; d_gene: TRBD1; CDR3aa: CASSIQGADQPQHF; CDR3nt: TGTGCCAGTAGTATTCAGGGGGCGGATCAGCCCCAGCATTTT
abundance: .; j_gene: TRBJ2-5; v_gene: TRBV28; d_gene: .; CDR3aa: CASSLAQQETQYF; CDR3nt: TGTGCCAGCAGTTTAGCGCAACAAGAGACCCAGTACTTC
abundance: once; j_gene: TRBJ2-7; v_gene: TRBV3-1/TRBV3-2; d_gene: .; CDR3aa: CASSSQGRATRYEQYF; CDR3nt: TGTGCCAGCAGCTCGCAGGGGAGGGCGACTCGCTACGAGCAGTACTTC
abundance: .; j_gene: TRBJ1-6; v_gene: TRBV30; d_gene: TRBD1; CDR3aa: CAWTGGSYNSPLHF; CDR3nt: TGTGCCTGGACAGGGGGGTCCTATAATTCACCCCTCCACTTT
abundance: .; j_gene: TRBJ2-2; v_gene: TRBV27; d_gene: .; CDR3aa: CASSLFGQTGELFF; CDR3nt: TGTGCCAGCAGTTTATTCGGACAAACCGGGGAGCTGTTTTTT
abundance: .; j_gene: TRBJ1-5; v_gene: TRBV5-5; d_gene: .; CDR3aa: CASSFHLSPGMNQPQHF; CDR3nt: TGTGCCAGCAGCTTTCATCTTAGTCCAGGGATGAATCAGCCCCAGCATTTT
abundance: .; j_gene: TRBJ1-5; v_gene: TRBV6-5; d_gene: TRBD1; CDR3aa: CATQGGQGYNQPQHF; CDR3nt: TGTGCCACTCAAGGGGGACAGGGGTACAATCAGCCCCAGCATTTT
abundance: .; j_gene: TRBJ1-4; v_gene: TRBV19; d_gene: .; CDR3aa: CASIRSQATNEKLFF; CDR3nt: TGTGCCAGTATTCGGTCCCAAGCAACTAATGAAAAACTGTTTTTT